The entry that follows covers one TCR beta chain sequence. The antigen is unknown. This record belongs to a study of graft-versus-host responses after intestinal transplantation. Background on the study: Tacrolimus and steroids were given for three to four years to all recipients after anti-thymocyte globulin induction.

Produced via immunoSEQ multiplex PCR; TCRdb's table is partial and in-frame only. The sample shows around 20,000 clones, about 80% of them seen only once. Findings and caveats of the study: Early after transplant, HvG clones declined as circulating GvH clones peaked. GvH clones appeared in recipient marrow, some first in ileum or blood.

The CDR3 covers 16 residues. J was trimmed by 7 bases and V by 5 bases; bases with no gene match: 12. Germline CDR1 SGHVS, CDR2 FNYEAQ. The sample in question was PBMCs, obtained 14 days after transplant. V usage is TRBV7-6 and J usage is TRBJ2-7; 12 positions match TRBD2. This receptor was taken from a human patient who received an intestinal transplant, so some T cells may come from the graft donor. The CDR3 bases are TGTGCCAGCAGCCTTTCCCCGACTAGCGGGGGAGGAGAGCAGTACTTC. This gives the protein CASSLSPTSGGGEQYF. The variable domain in full, with the rest retrieved from reference TRBV7-6 and TRBJ2-7, is GAGVSQSPRYKVTKRGQDVALRCDPISGHVSLYWYRQALGQGPEFLTYFNYEAQQDKSGLPNDRFSAERPEGSISTLTIQRTEQRDSAMYRCASSLSPTSGGGEQYFGPGTRLTVT.